Shown below are 6 T cell receptor beta chains from a single sample sequenced in a study of tumor-infiltrating lymphocytes in primary liver carcinoma. A constant-region primer served to make TCR beta cDNA from roughly 460 ng total RNA. Three nested multiplex PCR rounds, a slightly modified ARM-PCR method, built the TCR beta libraries. The two initial PCR rounds, nine to eleven cycles each, used TRBV1-TRBV30 forward and C-beta reverse primers. TCRdb re-called the multiplex PCR reads through MiXCR, storing one row per CDR3 protein. The sample carries more than 45,000 distinct CDR3 sequences, around 79% recorded once. From roughly 21-30 mg of unsorted bulk tissue, DNA and RNA were co-extracted together. Specimen: liver tumor tissue from sampling region 3. Subset defined: tumor region T3, left-lateral pole. The receptors derive from a man aged 35 to 55 with primary liver carcinoma and hepatitis B virus infection.

This clonotype showed up just once. The rearrangement uses TRBV14 and TRBJ2-5; TRBD1 agrees at 8 bases. The trim removed 10 bases at V and 3 bases at J, leaving 10 bases unmatched. The CDR3 sequence is 14 residues long. Per germline, CDR1 SGHDN and CDR2 FVKESK. Written as DNA, the CDR3 is TGTGCCAACATCCAAGAGGACAGGGAAGAGACCCAGTACTTC. It is translated as CANIQEDREETQYF.

About this clonotype itself: The junction does not match germline at one end; this may be a read error. The chain recombines TRBV6-5 with TRBJ2-6; 8 bases align to TRBD1. This CDR3 region has 18 residues. Per the germline V gene, CDR1 is MNHEY and CDR2 is SVGAGI. The CDR3: CASSLWTGMKAGAEVLSF. As DNA, the CDR3 is TGTGCCAGCAGTCTTTGGACAGGGATGAAAGCTGGGGCCGAGGTCCTGTCTTTC.

Turning to this clonotype: At one boundary the junction diverges from the germline segment, which might be a read error. V and J are TRBV7-8 and TRBJ2-1, with 9 bases aligning to TRBD2. Germline V CDR1 and CDR2: SGHVS, FQNEAQ. The CDR3 has 16 amino acids. The CDR3 loop is CASSLGISSGTIERFF. The CDR3 coding sequence is TGTGCCAGCAGCTTAGGGATCTCTAGCGGGACCATTGAGCGGTTCTTC.

This clonotype showed up many times. This chain uses TRBV11-3 with TRBJ2-1; D perhaps matches TRBD2 (6 bases). Per the germline V gene, CDR1 is SGHNT and CDR2 is YENEEA. The CDR3 is 14 amino acids. Trimming pared 7 bases from V and 9 bases from J, leaving 19 bases between. The CDR3 DNA reads as TGTGCCAGCAACTTGGGAGGTGGGAATGGTGAGCAGTTCTTC. It yields the protein CASNLGGGNGEQFF.

V is TRBV12-3 or TRBV12-4 and J is TRBJ2-4; 8 bases align to TRBD2. The junction had 7 bases not matched to a gene; V was cut back by 7 bases and J by 8 bases. This CDR3 is 13 amino acids long. DNA of the CDR3: TGTGCCAGCAATCTAAACGGGGGGGACATTCAGTACTTC. This encodes CASNLNGGDIQYF.

The V and J genes are TRBV29-1 and TRBJ1-2; D is unresolved. Germline V gene lookup returns CDR1 SQVTM and CDR2 ANQGSEA. Trimming shortened V by 6 bases and J by 7 bases, and 18 bases separated the two germline ends. The CDR3 loop spans 13 amino acids. CDR3 residues: CSVESPGVGGYTF. CDR3 in DNA: TGCAGCGTGGAATCACCAGGAGTTGGTGGCTACACCTTC.